The TCR beta chain described here comes from a study of T cell responses to AZD1222 COVID-19 vaccine. Study-level points and caveats: CD4 TCRs linked to vaccination spanned spike, dominating at 160-218 and 743-854. Donors were chiefly white British, with a greater number of females, and clonal diversity was perhaps underestimated. Repertoire samples came only from after the peak T cell response.

About this clone: Its antigen is not identified.

Sequencing used immunoSEQ multiplex PCR; TCRdb keeps in-frame clones, though not all of them. The data show roughly 190,000 clones, approximately 90% seen once. This CDR3 is 18 amino acids long. The specimen was peripheral blood, collected 28 days after the second dose of the MenACWY control vaccine. The receptor comes from an adult who received the MenACWY meningococcal vaccine as a control. V is TRBV21-1 and J is TRBJ1-5; the table gives TRBD1 as D, unverified against the DNA. TRBV21-1 is a pseudogene. CDR3 sequence (DNA): TGTGCCAGCAGCAAAGGACGTATAAGGACATATAGCAATCAGCCCCAGCATTTT. Residues: CASSKGRIRTYSNQPQHF.